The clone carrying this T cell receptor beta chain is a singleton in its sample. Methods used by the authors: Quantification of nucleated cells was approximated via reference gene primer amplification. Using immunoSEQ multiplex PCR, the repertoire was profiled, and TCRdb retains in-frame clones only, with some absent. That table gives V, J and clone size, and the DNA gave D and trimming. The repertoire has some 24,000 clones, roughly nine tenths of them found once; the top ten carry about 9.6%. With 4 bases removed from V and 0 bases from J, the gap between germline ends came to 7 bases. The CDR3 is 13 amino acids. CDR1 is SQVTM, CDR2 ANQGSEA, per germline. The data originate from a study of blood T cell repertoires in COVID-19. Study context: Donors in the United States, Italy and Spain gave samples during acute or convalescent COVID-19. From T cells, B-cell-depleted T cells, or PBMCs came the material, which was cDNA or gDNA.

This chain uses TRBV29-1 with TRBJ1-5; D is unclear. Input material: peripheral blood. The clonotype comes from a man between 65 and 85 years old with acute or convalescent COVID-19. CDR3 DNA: TGCAGCGTTGGGGAGAATAGCAATCAGCCCCAGCATTTT. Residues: CSVGENSNQPQHF.